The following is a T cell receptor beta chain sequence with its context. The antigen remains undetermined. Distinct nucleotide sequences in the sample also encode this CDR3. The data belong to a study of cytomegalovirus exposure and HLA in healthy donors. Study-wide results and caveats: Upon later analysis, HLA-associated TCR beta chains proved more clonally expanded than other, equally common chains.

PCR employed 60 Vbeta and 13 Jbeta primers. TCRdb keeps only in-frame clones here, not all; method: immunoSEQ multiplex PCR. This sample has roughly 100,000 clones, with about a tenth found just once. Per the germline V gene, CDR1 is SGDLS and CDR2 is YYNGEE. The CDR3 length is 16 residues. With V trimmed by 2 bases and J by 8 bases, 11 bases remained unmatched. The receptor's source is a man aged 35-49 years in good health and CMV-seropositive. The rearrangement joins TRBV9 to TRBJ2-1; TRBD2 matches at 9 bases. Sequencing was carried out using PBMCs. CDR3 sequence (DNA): TGTGCCAGCAGCGTGAGTAGCGGGAGCGTTGGGCATGAGCAGTTCTTC. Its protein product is CASSVSSGSVGHEQFF.